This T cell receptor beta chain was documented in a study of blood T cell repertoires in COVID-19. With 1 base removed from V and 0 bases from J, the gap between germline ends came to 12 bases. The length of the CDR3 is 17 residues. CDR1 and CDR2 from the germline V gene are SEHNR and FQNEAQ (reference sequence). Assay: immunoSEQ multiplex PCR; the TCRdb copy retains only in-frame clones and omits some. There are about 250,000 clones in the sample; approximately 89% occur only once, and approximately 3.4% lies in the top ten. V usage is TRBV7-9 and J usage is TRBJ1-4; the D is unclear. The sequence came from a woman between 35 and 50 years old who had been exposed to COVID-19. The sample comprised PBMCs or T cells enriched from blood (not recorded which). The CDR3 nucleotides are TGTGCCAGCAGCTTAGGGTCCCGAGTTGCAACTAATGAAAAACTGTTTTTT. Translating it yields CASSLGSRVATNEKLFF.